This section outlines one TCR beta chain sequence together with its context. This clone's antigen is unknown. Base qualities were left out, and no much larger clone turns up one base away. The germline V gene supplies CDR1 SNHLY and CDR2 FYNNEI. Inclusive of the bounding cysteine and phenylalanine, the CDR3 is 15 residues long. The entry retains the CDR3 DNA only, 45 bases that are in frame from base 1. V lost 8 bases and J lost 3 bases, and the count of bases not matched to a germline gene is 9. TCR beta CDR3 regions were amplified from RNA transcripts. The first round of RT-PCR for the TCR CDR3 was performed with the HTBI primer set and the Qiagen OneStep RT-PCR kit. A second multiplex PCR round built the libraries, followed by size selection and purification. The libraries were sequenced on an Illumina HiSeq2000 using paired-end 100 bp reads. The study's processing was this. SOAPnuke was used to process the raw data, throwing out any read that contained adapters or uncalled bases, had a mean Phred below 15, or lacked an exact constant-primer or identifier match. High-quality paired reads were merged using COPE v1.2.5, and each unique nucleotide sequence was defined as a clonotype. MiTCR v1.1 was used to align the clonotypes against IMGT TRBV, TRBD and TRBJ reference segments. The analysis was restricted to V-J combinations with a frequency above 0.0001, which together covered approximately 99% of the repertoires. The TCS score was defined as the ratio of F50 (clonal expansion) to E x V (chaos), calculated using BLOSUM62-based TCRdist between CDR3 peptides within each V-J. Welch's t-statistics and random forest reduced around 550 V-J features to roughly 13, which were used in a naive Bayes classifier (R e1071). TCRdb applied fastp at Q25 and MiXCR to the public reads, then kept only in-frame beta chains. When rows share a CDR3 protein, they turn into one entry using the most common DNA and genes. In this record, the V and J calls reflect TCRdb's handling and not the investigators' own analysis. A total of around 540,000 distinct CDR3 sequences appear in this sample, 46% of them only once. 8.2% of the sample goes to the ten largest clones.

The data belong to a study of T cells in Graves' hyperthyroidism and ophthalmopathy (dated by TCRdb to between 2018 and 2021). With regard to the full study: A discovery cohort of roughly 100 patients, 43 with Graves' ophthalmopathy and 55 to 60 with stable Graves' hyperthyroidism, was used to find distinguishing TCR V-J signatures. Whether ophthalmopathy could be predicted prospectively was tested in an independent validation cohort made up of under 20 hyperthyroidism patients plus 17 patients who later progressed to ophthalmopathy. Once sampling was done, hyperthyroidism patients were given methimazole at a starting dose of 30 mg daily, whereas ophthalmopathy patients were given high-dose intravenous methylprednisolone. The 80 to 100 discovery patients were randomly divided into training and test sets at a 7:3 ratio. The paper describes TCR Vbeta CDR3 sequencing of 135 peripheral blood samples, made up of roughly 45 ophthalmopathy patients, 70 to 80 hyperthyroidism patients and roughly 17 progressor patients. In addition, the study compared T-cell repertoires in thyroid tissue and in blood from five or six Graves' hyperthyroidism patients. The paper's findings and limits, for the study overall: Most expanded thyroid clonotypes (frequency above 0.001) were also detected in blood, a finding suggesting that blood repertoires may reflect thyroid immune responses. No statistical method was used to fix the sample size in advance, and group allocation was not hidden from the investigators. In cross-validation, a model built on a 13 V-J signature told ophthalmopathy apart from stable hyperthyroidism with approximately 90% sensitivity and approximately 84% specificity, and in testing the same model reached 80%/75%. In validation, the model predicted progression to ophthalmopathy a median of about 6.5 months before onset, with roughly 70% sensitivity and around 76% specificity.

A patient counted as having stable Graves' hyperthyroidism if no progression to ophthalmopathy occurred over 18 months of follow-up. The hyperthyroidism patients were between 18 and 65 years old and newly diagnosed, with a disease duration of less than 2 months. Patients with uncontrolled infections, other autoimmune diseases, pregnancy or lactation were excluded. Diagnoses were established on the basis of clinical symptoms, serum thyroxine and TRAb, thyroid ultrasound, and orbital computed tomography. Total RNA was extracted with Trizol reagent, and quality was checked on an Agilent 2100 Bioanalyzer.

Recombination linked TRBV2 to TRBJ2-7, and 11 junctional nucleotides match TRBD2. The TCR was taken from a woman between 18 and 30 years old with Graves' hyperthyroidism. Donor details come from another sample of the same person, matched by shared clones. Sequencing used peripheral blood or thyroid tissue (not recorded which). The sequenced DNA: TGTGCCAGCCGCCCCCTGACTAGCGGGAACTACGAGCAGTACTTC. It translates to CASRPLTSGNYEQYF.